These 21 T cell receptor beta chains came from one sample sequenced in a study of vaccination and CD4 T cells after COVID-19. With the Oncomine TCR Beta short-read assay, DNA from cultured CD4+ T cells was sequenced. Using its own MiXCR run on the PCR reads, TCRdb lists one record per CDR3 protein. The profile shows 13,000 or so distinct CDR3 sequences, over 35% of them singletons. The treatment was: approximately 9-day PBMC culture with coronavirus spike peptide pools or control peptides (ViraFEST assay). Antigens of these TCRs are unknown. This specimen consisted of CD4+ T cells from blood, cultured in vitro, obtained after SARS-CoV-2 vaccination. The source of these receptors is a human donor who had recovered from COVID-19.

The chain uses TRBV12-1 and TRBJ2-5; TRBD2, the D gene given by the table, was not confirmed from the DNA. TRBV12-1 corresponds to a pseudogene. The CDR3 is 15 residues long. The CDR3 sequence: CASSPTSEAQETQYF. The CDR3 DNA sequence: TGTGCCAGCAGCCCGACTAGCGAGGCACAAGAGACCCAGTACTTC.

The chain couples TRBV20-1 to TRBJ2-1; TRBD2 is a possible D gene (6 bases). Germline CDR1 and CDR2: DFQATT and SNEGSKA (reference sequence). The CDR3 sequence is 15 residues long. Trimming pared 6 bases from V and 6 bases from J, leaving 21 bases between. Written as DNA, the CDR3 is TGCAGTGCCAACGCACCTGGGACTGGAGGCAATGAGCAGTTCTTC. Translating it yields CSANAPGTGGNEQFF.

In its sample, this clonotype was seen a few times. J is TRBJ1-5 and V is TRBV19, with D uncertain. The CDR3 is made up of 14 amino acids. From germline, CDR1 is LNHDA and CDR2 SQIVND (reference sequence). V lost 8 bases and J 6 bases, leaving 17 bases between the germline ends. For the CDR3, the DNA is TGTGCCAGTTCGGGCTTCTGGGAGGGTCAGCCCCAGCATTTT. Its protein is CASSGFWEGQPQHF.

This chain joins TRBV30 and TRBJ1-6; 7 bases map to TRBD1. This CDR3 region has 14 residues. The V gene's germline CDR1 is GTSNPN and CDR2 SVGIG (reference sequence). V lost 4 bases to trimming and J lost 10 bases; unmatched junction nucleotides: 10. The CDR3 protein is CAWTGTVEKSPLHF. The CDR3 DNA reads TGTGCCTGGACAGGGACAGTAGAAAAATCACCCCTCCACTTT.

The V and J genes are TRBV28 and TRBJ2-7; D unclear. The V end was cut by 8 bases, the J end by 3 bases, with 14 bases between. The CDR3 extends over 13 amino acids. Germline CDR1 and CDR2: MDHEN and SYDVKM. The CDR3, as DNA: TGTGCCAGCTCCCTCCAGCATAGCTACGAGCAGTACTTC. Its protein product is CASSLQHSYEQYF.

J is TRBJ1-1 and V is TRBV10-3; D uncertain. Germline CDR1 and CDR2: ENHRY and SYGVKD. Trimming took 4 bases from V and 4 from J, leaving 7 bases between them. CDR3 size: 12 residues. CDR3 region: CAISGLGTEAFF. CDR3 DNA sequence: TGTGCCATCAGTGGATTAGGCACTGAAGCTTTCTTT.

This clonotype is classed as medium-sized. The chain joins TRBV7-9 to TRBJ1-2, with 8 bases aligning to TRBD1. CDR1 and CDR2 (germline): SEHNR, FQNEAQ (reference sequence). The J segment lost 2 bases and the V segment lost 5 bases, leaving 4 bases of the junction unmatched. The CDR3 spans 14 residues. CDR3 DNA sequence: TGTGCCAGCAGCGCGGGACAGGAAAACTATGGCTACACCTTC. Translating it yields CASSAGQENYGYTF.

This rearrangement joins TRBV7-9 to TRBJ2-3; D possibly corresponds to TRBD2 (6 bases). The V and J ends lost 1 base and 7 bases respectively, with 9 bases between them. CDR1 SEHNR and CDR2 FQNEAQ come from the germline V gene (reference sequence). The CDR3 consists of 13 residues. The CDR3 sequence: CASSLGEANTQYF. CDR3 nucleotide sequence: TGTGCCAGCAGCTTAGGGGAGGCGAATACGCAGTATTTT.

The V call is TRBV10-1, the J call TRBJ2-7; possible D gene TRBD2, 6 bases. The germline V gene encodes CDR1 WNHNN and CDR2 SYGVQD (reference sequence). This CDR3 has 15 residues. V dropped 9 bases and J dropped 0 bases, with 18 bases sitting between them. Here the CDR3 reads CASQNELAVSYEQYF. CDR3 sequence (DNA): TGCGCCAGTCAGAACGAGTTAGCGGTCTCCTACGAGCAGTACTTC.

This clonotype was detected only a few times. This chain joins TRBV19 and TRBJ2-5; 8 positions match TRBD1. CDR3 length: 13 residues. Germline V gene lookup returns CDR1 LNHDA and CDR2 SQIVND (reference sequence). V lost 4 bases to trimming and J lost 2 bases; unmatched junction nucleotides: 0. CDR3: CASSRTGQETQYF. In DNA, the CDR3 is TGTGCCAGTAGTAGGACAGGGCAAGAGACCCAGTACTTC. The full variable domain, with the rest looked up from reference TRBV19 and TRBJ2-5, is DGGITQSPKYLFRKEGQNVTLSCEQNLNHDAMYWYRQDPGQGLRLIYYSQIVNDFQKGDIAEGYSVSREKKESFPLTVTSAQKNPTAFYLCASSRTGQETQYFGPGTRLLVL.

This clonotype came up a few times. The V and J genes are TRBV6-1 and TRBJ2-7; no clear D. The CDR3 consists of 11 residues. Germline CDR1 and CDR2: MNHNS and SASEGT. V was clipped by 6 bases and J by 3 bases, with 6 bases between them. The CDR3 region is CASSDNYEQYF. CDR3 nucleotide sequence: TGTGCCAGCAGCGACAACTACGAGCAGTACTTC.

This chain joins TRBV27 and TRBJ2-5; D gene unclear. The CDR3 totals 15 residues. Germline V CDR1 and CDR2: MNHEY, SMNVEV (reference sequence). V was clipped by 2 bases and J by 1 base, with 11 bases between them. Here the CDR3 reads CASSLQWTTQETQYF. The DNA of the CDR3 is TGTGCCAGCAGTTTACAATGGACGACCCAAGAGACCCAGTACTTC.

This chain joins TRBV18 and TRBJ2-7; 9 bases align to TRBD1. CDR1 is KGHSH and CDR2 is LQKENI in the germline V gene. This CDR3 spans 13 amino acids. V dropped 6 bases and J dropped 6; count of bases not matched to a gene: 6. The CDR3 here is CASSRDRASEQYF. In DNA form, the CDR3 reads TGTGCCAGCTCCCGGGACAGGGCTTCCGAGCAGTACTTC.

The chain uses TRBV27 and TRBJ2-5; 11 bases fit TRBD2. The CDR3 has 13 amino acids. V was clipped by 5 bases and J by 5 bases; unmatched bases: 1. Per germline, CDR1 MNHEY and CDR2 SMNVEV (reference sequence). As DNA, the CDR3 is TGTGCCAGCAGTCGGACTAGCGGGGAGACCCAGTACTTC. It yields the protein CASSRTSGETQYF.

To note about this clonotype: With a much larger clone just one base away, this may be a read error. The chain carries TRBV21-1 and TRBJ2-5. TRBV21-1 is recorded as a pseudogene. The CDR3 consists of 14 residues. The CDR3 is CANSKLEYQETQYF. The CDR3 coding sequence is TGTGCCAACAGCAAACTTGAGTACCAAGAGACCCAGTACTTC.

The CDR3 region is CSASGGINQPQHF. The DNA of the CDR3 is TGCAGTGCTAGCGGTGGGATCAATCAGCCCCAGCATTTT. This rearrangement joins TRBV20-1 to TRBJ1-5; D ambiguous. The V gene lost 3 bases and the J gene lost 3 bases, with 9 bases spanning the gap. This CDR3 spans 13 amino acids. Germline CDR1 is DFQATT and CDR2 is SNEGSKA (reference sequence).

The V call is TRBV12-3 or TRBV12-4, the J call TRBJ1-1; D unresolved. The CDR3 runs to 13 residues. V shed 4 bases and J shed 4 bases, with 10 bases lying between them. The CDR3 DNA reads as TGTGCCAGCAGTTCGCGACCCAGCACTGAAGCTTTCTTT. It yields the protein CASSSRPSTEAFF.

The chain carries TRBV28 and TRBJ1-5, with 10 bases fitting TRBD1. Germline trimming cut 5 bases from V and 5 bases from J; bases unmatched to any gene: 3. CDR1 and CDR2 (germline): MDHEN, SYDVKM. This CDR3 has 14 amino acids. The CDR3 DNA follows: TGTGCCAGCAGTATGACAGGGGGCGATCAGCCCCAGCATTTT. Protein product: CASSMTGGDQPQHF.

The chain employs TRBV11-2 and TRBJ1-4; no reliable D call. This CDR3 is built from 14 residues. V was trimmed by 1 base and J by 4 bases, leaving 7 bases between them. Germline V gives CDR1 SGHAT, CDR2 FQNNGV. Written as DNA, the CDR3 is TGTGCCAGCAGCTTAGTAGCGAGTAATGAAAAACTGTTTTTT. Encoded protein: CASSLVASNEKLFF.

This clonotype was picked up a small number of times. The chain has TRBV7-3 and TRBJ1-4; TRBD1 agrees at 7 bases. V was clipped by 1 base and J by 15 bases; unmatched bases: 8. This CDR3 spans 13 amino acids. The germline V gene encodes CDR1 SGHTA and CDR2 FQGTGA. The CDR3 protein is CASSLSASGTVFF. The CDR3 DNA reads as TGTGCCAGCAGCTTAAGCGCCTCCGGGACAGTGTTTTTT.

The chain is built from TRBV20-1 and TRBJ2-1; unclear D gene. With 6 bases removed from V and 9 bases from J, the gap between germline ends came to 15 bases. The CDR3 spans 12 residues. Germline values: CDR1 DFQATT, CDR2 SNEGSKA (reference sequence). CDR3 coding DNA: TGCAGTGCGAACGTCCCCCCCAGTGAGCAGTTCTTC. Translation: CSANVPPSEQFF.